The 26 T cell receptor beta chains reported below all come from one sample, sequenced in a study of T-cell memory formation after mild COVID-19. TCRdb itself ran the 5' RACE reads through MiXCR, one entry per CDR3 protein. The table records 120,000 or so distinct CDR3 sequences, about 5.9% of them present only once. The sample was PBMCs or a T cell subset sorted from them (not recorded which). The origin of the receptors is an adult woman who had mild COVID-19 (a few samples of this study predate the infection). Cell type and time point are not known.

Ten or more counts support this clonotype. This sequence joins TRBV20-1 and TRBJ2-1; 13 bases align to TRBD2. The V gene end was trimmed by 6 bases and the J gene end by 5 bases; junction bases not matched to a gene: 4. The CDR3 contains 14 residues. Germline V gives CDR1 DFQATT, CDR2 SNEGSKA (reference sequence). The CDR3 region is CSANGLAGDNEQFF. The CDR3 nucleotides read TGCAGTGCCAACGGACTAGCGGGGGACAATGAGCAGTTCTTC.

This clonotype has only a few counts. V is TRBV12-3 or TRBV12-4 and J is TRBJ2-7, with 10 bases lining up with TRBD2. CDR3 length: 16 amino acids. V trimming: 5 bases; J trimming: 4 bases; junction bases outside the gene matches: 11. The CDR3 protein is CASSHPGLAGVYEQYF. The CDR3 DNA follows: TGTGCCAGCAGTCACCCGGGGCTAGCGGGAGTGTACGAGCAGTACTTC.

At least ten counts were recorded for this clonotype. DNA for the CDR3: TGTGCCAGCAGCTTGTTGGTTCAGGGGGCGCTTGAGCAGTACTTC. This translates into CASSLLVQGALEQYF. This sequence joins TRBV5-5 and TRBJ2-7, with 8 nucleotides matching TRBD1. The ends lost 1 base at V and 7 bases at J; junction bases unmatched: 10. The CDR3 sequence is 15 residues long. CDR1 and CDR2 (germline): SGHKS, YYEKEE (reference sequence).

This clonotype was counted at least ten times. The chain's CDR3 is CATRAGGNYEQYF. The CDR3 coding sequence is TGTGCCACCCGGGCCGGGGGCAACTACGAGCAGTACTTC. The V call is TRBV10-3, the J call TRBJ2-7; D tentatively reads TRBD1 or TRBD2 (6 bases each). The germline V and J ends were trimmed by 10 bases and 3 bases, with 16 bases remaining between them. The CDR3 sequence is 13 residues long. Germline CDR1 reads ENHRY; CDR2 reads SYGVKD.

V gene TRBV9 combines with J gene TRBJ2-7; TRBD2 aligns across 8 bases. Germline V gene lookup returns CDR1 SGDLS and CDR2 YYNGEE. With V trimmed by 0 bases and J by 7 bases, 6 bases remained unmatched. The CDR3 covers 14 residues. This CDR3 reads CASSVDSGSGEQYF. For the CDR3, the DNA is TGTGCCAGCAGCGTAGACAGCGGGAGTGGGGAGCAGTACTTC.

This clonotype was counted at least ten times. The rearrangement uses TRBV5-5 and TRBJ2-3, with 10 bases identical to TRBD1. With V trimmed by 7 bases and J by 3 bases, 5 bases remained unmatched. The CDR3 runs to 14 residues. The germline V gene has CDR1 SGHKS and CDR2 YYEKEE (reference sequence). CDR3 sequence reads: CASVRDRGTDTQYF. As DNA, the CDR3 is TGTGCCAGCGTCAGGGACAGGGGAACAGATACGCAGTATTTT.

This chain uses TRBV25-1 with TRBJ2-5; no definite D call. The CDR3 extends over 13 amino acids. From germline, CDR1 is MGHDK and CDR2 SYGVNS. V dropped 1 base and J dropped 3 bases, with 6 bases sitting between them. CDR3 sequence (DNA): TGTGCCAGCAGTGAATGGAAGGAAGAGACCCAGTACTTC. Amino acids: CASSEWKEETQYF.

At least ten counts were recorded for this clonotype. The rearrangement uses TRBV10-3 and TRBJ2-1; either TRBD1 or TRBD2 may supply D (5 bases each). Germline V gene data show CDR1 as ENHRY and CDR2 as SYGVKD. This CDR3 has 12 residues. The CDR3 bases are TGTGCATCAGGGAGCTCCTACAATGAGCAGTTCTTC. It translates to CASGSSYNEQFF.

This clonotype appeared a few times. The chain uses TRBV20-1 and TRBJ1-1; tentatively, D is TRBD1 (6 bases). The CDR3 runs to 17 residues. Trimming stripped 5 bases from V and 7 bases from J, with 29 bases between. CDR1 and CDR2 (germline): DFQATT, SNEGSKA (reference sequence). CDR3 in DNA: TGCAGTGCTGGTCAGATGAGGGTTTTTGGACAGCAAAATGAAGCTTTCTTT. Its translation is CSAGQMRVFGQQNEAFF.

V gene TRBV20-1 combines with J gene TRBJ1-5; TRBD1 might be the D (5 bases). V shed 5 bases and J shed 1 base, with 15 bases lying between them. Germline CDR1 reads DFQATT; CDR2 reads SNEGSKA (reference sequence). The CDR3 loop spans 15 amino acids. CDR3 sequence: CSASIRVSSNQPQHF. The DNA for the CDR3 is TGCAGTGCTTCTATCAGGGTTTCCAGCAATCAGCCCCAGCATTTT.

This clonotype was seen many times. The chain couples TRBV7-9 to TRBJ1-1; perhaps TRBD1 as D (5 bases). The CDR3 consists of 14 residues. Trimming shortened V by 5 bases and J by 6 bases, and 16 bases separated the two germline ends. Germline V gene lookup returns CDR1 SEHNR and CDR2 FQNEAQ (reference sequence). CDR3 coding DNA: TGTGCCAGCAGCCAGAGGGGTGGTTTACCTGAAGCTTTCTTT. It specifies CASSQRGGLPEAFF.

This clonotype was recorded a few times. The chain links TRBV7-2 to TRBJ2-5, with D maybe TRBD2 (6 bases). V lost 5 bases to trimming and J lost 1 base, with 8 bases between them. This CDR3 is 13 amino acids long. Germline V gene data show CDR1 as SGHTA and CDR2 as FQGNSA. CDR3 sequence: CASSGTAQETQYF. In DNA, the CDR3 is TGTGCCAGCAGCGGGACTGCCCAAGAGACCCAGTACTTC.

The gene calls are TRBV5-1 and TRBJ2-5; 7 bases match TRBD1. V dropped 4 bases and J dropped 4; count of bases not matched to a gene: 13. The CDR3 totals 16 residues. Germline CDR1 reads SGHRS; CDR2 reads YFSETQ. The CDR3 is CASSVTGAARGETQYF. The CDR3 DNA sequence: TGCGCCAGCAGCGTAACAGGGGCCGCAAGGGGAGAGACCCAGTACTTC.

In its sample, this clonotype is medium-sized. V is TRBV12-3 or TRBV12-4 and J is TRBJ2-7, with TRBD1 matching 7 bases. CDR3 length: 13 residues. V shed 5 bases and J 3 bases; nucleotides not matched to a gene: 4. The CDR3, as DNA: TGTGCCAGCAGTGTGGGGACAGTCTACGAGCAGTACTTC. It specifies CASSVGTVYEQYF.

CDR3 in amino acids: CASSSNLGQSSNQPQHF. CDR3 sequence (DNA): TGTGCCAGCAGTTCCAACCTCGGACAGAGTAGCAATCAGCCCCAGCATTTT. This sequence joins TRBV27 and TRBJ1-5, with D maybe TRBD1 (6 bases). Trimming shortened V by 4 bases and J by 0 bases, and 16 bases separated the two germline ends. The CDR3 consists of 17 residues. CDR1 is MNHEY, CDR2 SMNVEV, per germline (reference sequence).

This sequence joins TRBV24-1 and TRBJ1-2; D ambiguous. CDR1 and CDR2 from the germline V gene are KGHDR and SFDVKD. V was cut by 4 bases and J by 5 bases, with 19 bases left in between. CDR3 length: 16 residues. CDR3 protein: CATSDPGREGPYGYTF. As DNA, the CDR3 is TGTGCCACCAGTGACCCCGGGCGGGAAGGGCCGTATGGCTACACCTTC.

The sample holds a few counts of this clonotype. The rearrangement uses TRBV6-5 and TRBJ1-1, with 7 positions matching TRBD1. Unmatched junction bases numbered 2, after V lost 0 bases and J lost 1 base. Looked up from germline, CDR1 is MNHEY and CDR2 is SVGAGI. The length of the CDR3 is 15 residues. CDR3 loop: CASSYSNRGNTEAFF. The CDR3 DNA follows: TGTGCCAGCAGTTACTCGAACAGGGGGAACACTGAAGCTTTCTTT.

This clonotype was counted only a few times. V and J are TRBV5-6 and TRBJ1-1; D unclear. Trimming stripped 4 bases from V and 6 bases from J, with 10 bases between. Germline lookup yields CDR1 SGHDT and CDR2 YYEEEE. The CDR3 contains 12 residues. CDR3 sequence reads: CASSHIGAEAFF. The CDR3 DNA follows: TGTGCCAGCAGCCACATTGGGGCTGAAGCTTTCTTT.

In this sample, this clonotype turned up many times. The chain employs TRBV7-2 and TRBJ2-3; D unresolved. Germline values: CDR1 SGHTA, CDR2 FQGNSA. This CDR3 comprises 12 residues. With 6 bases removed from V and 2 bases from J, the gap between germline ends came to 6 bases. The CDR3 bases are TGTGCCAGCAGTGCTTACACAGATACGCAGTATTTT. It codes for CASSAYTDTQYF.

This clonotype was recorded many times. The genes are TRBV30 and TRBJ1-6; TRBD1 might be the D (5 bases). The germline V gene encodes CDR1 GTSNPN and CDR2 SVGIG (reference sequence). This CDR3 has 13 residues. V gave up 3 bases and J gave up 7 bases, with 10 bases separating them. The CDR3 spells CAWRGVRNSPLHF. CDR3 bases: TGTGCCTGGAGGGGGGTCCGGAATTCACCCCTCCACTTT. The full variable domain, its missing parts supplied by reference TRBV30 and TRBJ1-6, is SQTIHQWPATLVQPVGSPLSLECTVEGTSNPNLYWYRQAAGRGLQLLFYSVGIGQISSEVPQNLSASRPQDRQFILSSKKLLLSDSGFYLCAWRGVRNSPLHFGNGTRLTVT.

This clonotype was detected only a few times. The chain is built from TRBV7-2 and TRBJ2-2; D not resolved. Trimming cost V 5 bases and J 5 bases, with 12 bases left between them. The CDR3 has 14 residues. Per germline, CDR1 SGHTA and CDR2 FQGNSA. CDR3 coding DNA: TGTGCCAGCAGCCTCCAGACATATACCGGGGAGCTGTTTTTT. Residues: CASSLQTYTGELFF.

The chain joins TRBV12-3 or TRBV12-4 to TRBJ1-1; D may be TRBD1 (6 bases). The germline V and J ends were trimmed by 3 bases and 5 bases, with 19 bases remaining between them. CDR3 length: 16 amino acids. DNA of the CDR3: TGTGCCAGCAGTTTCAGGGTTGGGGGGGGGCGGACTGAAGCTTTCTTT. Its protein product is CASSFRVGGGRTEAFF.

The V call is TRBV7-9, the J call TRBJ1-6, with 8 bases identical to TRBD1. The J segment lost 9 bases and the V segment lost 1 base, leaving 5 bases of the junction unmatched. The germline V gene encodes CDR1 SEHNR and CDR2 FQNEAQ (reference sequence). This CDR3 has 15 residues. The CDR3 here is CASSLGDRRSSPLHF. DNA of the CDR3: TGTGCCAGCAGCTTAGGGGACAGGCGAAGTTCACCCCTCCACTTT.

The rearrangement joins TRBV7-9 to TRBJ1-2, with D unclear. Trimming left V 2 bases short and J 7 bases short, with 11 bases between. The germline gives CDR1 SEHNR, CDR2 FQNEAQ (reference sequence). The CDR3 spans 13 residues. CDR3 DNA: TGTGCCAGCAGCTTAAGCGGGGAGCGTGGCTACACCTTC. Translation gives CASSLSGERGYTF.

This clonotype was counted only a few times. The rearrangement links TRBV5-5 to TRBJ1-2; possibly TRBD1 for D (6 bases). Germline CDR1 SGHKS, CDR2 YYEKEE (reference sequence). Trimming removed 0 bases at V and 8 bases at J, with 8 bases between. This CDR3 has 12 residues. CDR3 nucleotide sequence: TGTGCCAGCAGCTTGGACAGGGACGGCTACACCTTC. Translating it yields CASSLDRDGYTF.

This clonotype was counted a few times. The chain links TRBV10-3 to TRBJ1-2; 7 bases map to TRBD1. The CDR3 is made up of 15 amino acids. V shed 4 bases and J 2 bases; nucleotides not matched to a gene: 7. Germline V gives CDR1 ENHRY, CDR2 SYGVKD. The CDR3 region is CAISGSGTANYGYTF. CDR3 in DNA: TGTGCCATCAGTGGCTCCGGGACAGCCAACTATGGCTACACCTTC.